This entry is about one T cell receptor beta chain. PCR employed 60 Vbeta and 13 Jbeta primers. Assay used: immunoSEQ multiplex PCR; TCRdb lists only in-frame clones, some missing. Seen here are about 130,000 clones, less than 85% observed once, and the top ten hold 4.3%. The entry originates in a study of cytomegalovirus exposure and HLA in healthy donors. Sequencing was performed on PBMCs. The clonotype was recovered from a man between 18 and 35 years old in good health and CMV-seropositive.

CDR3 DNA: TGCGCCAGCAGCCCCATCGGGAACACCGGGGAGCTGTTTTTT. Its translation is CASSPIGNTGELFF. This chain joins TRBV10-1 and TRBJ2-2; D not resolved. Germline CDR1 and CDR2: WNHNN and SYGVQD (reference sequence). V lost 6 bases and J lost 1, with 9 bases in between. This CDR3 has 14 amino acids.